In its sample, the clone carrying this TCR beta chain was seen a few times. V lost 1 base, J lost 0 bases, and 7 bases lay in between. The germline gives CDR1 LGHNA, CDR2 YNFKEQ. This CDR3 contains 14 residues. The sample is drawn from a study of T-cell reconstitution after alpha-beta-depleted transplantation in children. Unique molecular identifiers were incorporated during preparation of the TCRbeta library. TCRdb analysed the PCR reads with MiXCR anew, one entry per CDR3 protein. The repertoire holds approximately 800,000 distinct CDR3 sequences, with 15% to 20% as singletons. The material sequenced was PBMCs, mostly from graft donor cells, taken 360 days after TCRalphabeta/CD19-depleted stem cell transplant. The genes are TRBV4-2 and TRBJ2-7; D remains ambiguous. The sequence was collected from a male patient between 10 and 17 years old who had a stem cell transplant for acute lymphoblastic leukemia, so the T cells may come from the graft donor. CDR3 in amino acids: CASSQGPNSYEQYF. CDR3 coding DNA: TGTGCCAGCAGCCAAGGGCCTAACTCCTACGAGCAGTACTTC.